This T cell receptor (beta chain) was sequenced in a study of T cell changes during pregnancy in multiple sclerosis. The table came from immunoSEQ multiplex PCR; TCRdb's copy has only in-frame clones and leaves some out. The sample has 61,000 or so clones, 93% seen once; the top ten hold approximately 0.36%. Only one count was recorded for this clone. Trimming left V 6 bases short and J 9 bases short, with 21 bases between. The V gene's germline CDR1 is LNHDA and CDR2 SQIVND (reference sequence). The CDR3 has 15 amino acids. The chain joins TRBV19 to TRBJ2-1; no clear D gene. The TCR sequence derives from a female donor with multiple sclerosis, enrolled in a pregnancy study. The sequenced sample was CD4+ T cells from peripheral blood mononuclear cells, obtained before pregnancy. The CDR3 spells CASRETYFSVGEQFF. The CDR3 DNA reads as TGTGCCAGTAGAGAGACATACTTCTCTGTTGGTGAGCAGTTCTTC. Combining the CDR3 with reference TRBV19 and TRBJ2-1 gives the whole variable domain DGGITQSPKYLFRKEGQNVTLSCEQNLNHDAMYWYRQDPGQGLRLIYYSQIVNDFQKGDIAEGYSVSREKKESFPLTVTSAQKNPTAFYLCASRETYFSVGEQFFGPGTRLTVL.